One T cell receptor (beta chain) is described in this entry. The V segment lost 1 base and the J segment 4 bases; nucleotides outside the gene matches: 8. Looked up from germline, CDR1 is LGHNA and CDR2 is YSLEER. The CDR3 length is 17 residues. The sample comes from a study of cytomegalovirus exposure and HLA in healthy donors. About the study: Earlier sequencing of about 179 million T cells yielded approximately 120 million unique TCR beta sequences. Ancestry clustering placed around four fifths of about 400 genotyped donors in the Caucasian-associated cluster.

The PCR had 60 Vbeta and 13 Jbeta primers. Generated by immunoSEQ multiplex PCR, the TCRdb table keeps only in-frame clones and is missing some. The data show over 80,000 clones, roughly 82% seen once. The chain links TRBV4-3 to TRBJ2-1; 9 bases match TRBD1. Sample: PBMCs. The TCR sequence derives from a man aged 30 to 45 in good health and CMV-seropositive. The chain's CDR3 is CASSQGRGQGGYNEQFF. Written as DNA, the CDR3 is TGCGCCAGCAGCCAAGGGAGGGGACAGGGTGGATACAATGAGCAGTTCTTC.